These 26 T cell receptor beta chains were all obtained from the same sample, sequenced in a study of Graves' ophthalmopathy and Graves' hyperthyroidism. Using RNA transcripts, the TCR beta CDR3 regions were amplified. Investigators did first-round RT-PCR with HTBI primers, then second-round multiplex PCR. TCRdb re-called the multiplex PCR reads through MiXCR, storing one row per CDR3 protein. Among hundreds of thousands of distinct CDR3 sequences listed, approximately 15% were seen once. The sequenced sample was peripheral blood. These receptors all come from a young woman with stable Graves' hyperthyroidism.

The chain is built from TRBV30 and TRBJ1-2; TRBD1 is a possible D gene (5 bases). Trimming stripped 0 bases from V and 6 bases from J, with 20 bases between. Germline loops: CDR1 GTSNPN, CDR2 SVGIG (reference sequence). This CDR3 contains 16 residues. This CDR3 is CAWSVPPGIGVDGYTF. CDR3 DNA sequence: TGTGCCTGGAGTGTACCCCCAGGGATAGGAGTAGATGGCTACACCTTC. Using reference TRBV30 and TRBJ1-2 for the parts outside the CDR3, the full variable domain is SQTIHQWPATLVQPVGSPLSLECTVEGTSNPNLYWYRQAAGRGLQLLFYSVGIGQISSEVPQNLSASRPQDRQFILSSKKLLLSDSGFYLCAWSVPPGIGVDGYTFGSGTRLTVV.

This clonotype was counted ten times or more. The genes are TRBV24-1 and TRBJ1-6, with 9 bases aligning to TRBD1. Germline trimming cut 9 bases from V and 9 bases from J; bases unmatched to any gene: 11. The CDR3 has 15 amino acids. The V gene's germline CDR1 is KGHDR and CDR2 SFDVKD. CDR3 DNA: TGTGCCACCTTAAACCGGGACAGGGATTGTTCACCCCTCCACTTT. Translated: CATLNRDRDCSPLHF.

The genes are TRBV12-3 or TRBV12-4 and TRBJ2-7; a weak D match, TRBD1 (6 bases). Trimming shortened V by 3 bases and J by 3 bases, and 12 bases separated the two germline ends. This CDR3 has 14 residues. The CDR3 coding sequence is TGTGCCAGCAGTTTCAGGGGAACATTCTACGAGCAGTACTTC. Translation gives CASSFRGTFYEQYF.

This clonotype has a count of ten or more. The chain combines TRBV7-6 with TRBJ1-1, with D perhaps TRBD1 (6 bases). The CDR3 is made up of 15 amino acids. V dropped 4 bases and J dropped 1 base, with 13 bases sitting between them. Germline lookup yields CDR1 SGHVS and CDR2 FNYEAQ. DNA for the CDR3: TGTGCCAGCAGCTCTTGGACAGTCCCGAACACTGAAGCTTTCTTT. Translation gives CASSSWTVPNTEAFF. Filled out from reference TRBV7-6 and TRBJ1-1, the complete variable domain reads GAGVSQSPRYKVTKRGQDVALRCDPISGHVSLYWYRQALGQGPEFLTYFNYEAQQDKSGLPNDRFSAERPEGSISTLTIQRTEQRDSAMYRCASSSWTVPNTEAFFGQGTRLTVV.

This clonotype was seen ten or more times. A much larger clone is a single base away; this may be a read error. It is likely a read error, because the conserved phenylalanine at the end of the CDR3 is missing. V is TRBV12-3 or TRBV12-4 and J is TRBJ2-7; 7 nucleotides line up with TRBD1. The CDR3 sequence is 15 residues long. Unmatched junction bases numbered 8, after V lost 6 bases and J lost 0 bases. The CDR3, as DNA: TGTGCCAGCAGCAAGAGGGGGCGGTTCTCCTACGAGCAGTACCTC. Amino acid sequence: CASSKRGRFSYEQYL.

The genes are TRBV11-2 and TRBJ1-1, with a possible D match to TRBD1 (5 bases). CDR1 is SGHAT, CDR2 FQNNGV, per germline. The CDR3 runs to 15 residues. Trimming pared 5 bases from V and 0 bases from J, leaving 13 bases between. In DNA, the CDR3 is TGTGCCAGCAGCGTCCTTCAGGGATTGAACACTGAAGCTTTCTTT. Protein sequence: CASSVLQGLNTEAFF.

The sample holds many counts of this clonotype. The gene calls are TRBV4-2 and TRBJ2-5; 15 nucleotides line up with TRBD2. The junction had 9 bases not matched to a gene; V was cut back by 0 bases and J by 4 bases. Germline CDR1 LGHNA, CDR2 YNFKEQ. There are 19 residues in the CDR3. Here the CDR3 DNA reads TGTGCCAGCAGCCAAGATCCTGCGGGACTAGCGGGGGGTTCAGAGACCCAGTACTTC. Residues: CASSQDPAGLAGGSETQYF.

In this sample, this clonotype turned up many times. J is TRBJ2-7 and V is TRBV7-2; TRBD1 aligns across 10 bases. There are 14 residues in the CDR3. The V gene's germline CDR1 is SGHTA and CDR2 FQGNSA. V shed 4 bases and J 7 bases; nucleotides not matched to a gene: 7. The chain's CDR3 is CASSSRQGAREQYF. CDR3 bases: TGTGCCAGCAGCTCAAGACAGGGGGCTAGGGAGCAGTACTTC. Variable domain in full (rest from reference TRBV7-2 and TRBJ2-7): GAGVSQSPSNKVTEKGKDVELRCDPISGHTALYWYRQSLGQGLEFLIYFQGNSAPDKSGLPSDRFSAERTGGSVSTLTIQRTQQEDSAVYLCASSSRQGAREQYFGPGTRLTVT.

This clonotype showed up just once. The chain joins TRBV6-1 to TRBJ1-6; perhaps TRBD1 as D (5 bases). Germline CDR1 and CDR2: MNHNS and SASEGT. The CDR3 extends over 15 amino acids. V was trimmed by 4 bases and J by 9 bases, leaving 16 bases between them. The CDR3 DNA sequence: TGTGCCAGCAGTGTGTTTAGGACAATGGGTTCACCCCTCCACTTT. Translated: CASSVFRTMGSPLHF.

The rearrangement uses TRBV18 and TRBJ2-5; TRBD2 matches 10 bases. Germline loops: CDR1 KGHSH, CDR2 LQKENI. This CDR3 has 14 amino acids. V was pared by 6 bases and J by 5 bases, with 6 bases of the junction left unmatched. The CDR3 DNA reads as TGTGCCAGCTCGGAACTAGCGGGGAAGGAGACCCAGTACTTC. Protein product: CASSELAGKETQYF.

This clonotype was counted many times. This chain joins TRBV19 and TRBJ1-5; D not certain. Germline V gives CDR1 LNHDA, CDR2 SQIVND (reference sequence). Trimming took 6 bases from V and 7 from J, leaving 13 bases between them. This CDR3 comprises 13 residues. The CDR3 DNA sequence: TGTGCCAGTAGAAACCGGGAAGGCCAGCCCCAGCATTTT. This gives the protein CASRNREGQPQHF.

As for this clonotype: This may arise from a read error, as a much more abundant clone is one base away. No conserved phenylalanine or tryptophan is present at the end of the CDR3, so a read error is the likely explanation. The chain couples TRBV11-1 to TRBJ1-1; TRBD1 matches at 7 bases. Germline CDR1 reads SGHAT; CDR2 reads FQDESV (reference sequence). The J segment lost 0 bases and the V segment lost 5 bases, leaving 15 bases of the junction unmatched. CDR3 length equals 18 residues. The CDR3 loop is CASSRRGGEILMNTEAFV. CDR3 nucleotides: TGTGCCAGCAGCCGCAGGGGGGGGGAGATTCTCATGAACACTGAAGCTTTCGTT.

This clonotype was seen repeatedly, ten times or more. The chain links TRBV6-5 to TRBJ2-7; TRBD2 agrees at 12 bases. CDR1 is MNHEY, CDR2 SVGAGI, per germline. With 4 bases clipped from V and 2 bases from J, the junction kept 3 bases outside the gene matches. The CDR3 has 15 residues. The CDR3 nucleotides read TGTGCCAGCAGTTCGACTAGCGGGGGAACCTACGAGCAGTACTTC. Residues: CASSSTSGGTYEQYF.

The CDR3 loop reads CASSLRAGGEVSNQPQHF. CDR3 in DNA: TGTGCCAGCAGCTTAAGGGCAGGGGGCGAGGTTAGCAATCAGCCCCAGCATTTT. The gene calls are TRBV7-3 and TRBJ1-5, with 8 bases lining up with TRBD1. The CDR3 runs 18 residues. Germline lookup yields CDR1 SGHTA and CDR2 FQGTGA. With V trimmed by 1 base and J by 0 bases, 8 bases remained unmatched.

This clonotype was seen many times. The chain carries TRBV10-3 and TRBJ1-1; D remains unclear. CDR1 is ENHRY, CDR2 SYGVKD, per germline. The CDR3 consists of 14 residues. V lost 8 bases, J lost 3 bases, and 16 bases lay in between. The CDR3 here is CAIGEGYRDTEAFF. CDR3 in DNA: TGTGCCATCGGAGAGGGTTATAGGGACACTGAAGCTTTCTTT.

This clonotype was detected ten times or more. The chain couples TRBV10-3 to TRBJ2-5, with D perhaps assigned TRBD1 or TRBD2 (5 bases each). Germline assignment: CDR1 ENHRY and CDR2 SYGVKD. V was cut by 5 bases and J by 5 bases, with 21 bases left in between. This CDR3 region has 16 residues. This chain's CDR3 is CAISTSGTGEIETQYF. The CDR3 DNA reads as TGTGCCATCAGTACCTCCGGGACCGGCGAGATTGAGACCCAGTACTTC.

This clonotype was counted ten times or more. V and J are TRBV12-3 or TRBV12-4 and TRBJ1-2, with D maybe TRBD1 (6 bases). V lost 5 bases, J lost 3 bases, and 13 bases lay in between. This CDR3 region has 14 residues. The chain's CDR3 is CASSPKGGYYGYTF. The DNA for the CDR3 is TGTGCCAGCAGTCCCAAGGGGGGTTACTATGGCTACACCTTC.

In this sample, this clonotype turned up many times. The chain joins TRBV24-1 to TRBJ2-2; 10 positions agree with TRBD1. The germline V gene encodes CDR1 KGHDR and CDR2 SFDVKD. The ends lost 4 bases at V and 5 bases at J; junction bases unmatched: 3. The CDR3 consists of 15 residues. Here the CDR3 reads CATSELDRGTGELFF. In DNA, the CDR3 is TGTGCCACCAGTGAACTGGACAGGGGGACCGGGGAGCTGTTTTTT.

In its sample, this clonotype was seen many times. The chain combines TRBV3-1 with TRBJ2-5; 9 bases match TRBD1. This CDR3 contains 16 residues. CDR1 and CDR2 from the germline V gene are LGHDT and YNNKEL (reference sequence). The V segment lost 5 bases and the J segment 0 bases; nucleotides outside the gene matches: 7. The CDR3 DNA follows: TGTGCCAGCAGCGACGGACAGGGGTCGTACCAAGAGACCCAGTACTTC. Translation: CASSDGQGSYQETQYF.

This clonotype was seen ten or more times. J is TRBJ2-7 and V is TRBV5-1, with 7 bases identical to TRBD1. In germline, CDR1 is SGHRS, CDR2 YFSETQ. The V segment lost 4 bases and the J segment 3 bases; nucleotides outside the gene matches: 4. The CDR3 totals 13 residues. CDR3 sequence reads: CASSQDRDYEQYF. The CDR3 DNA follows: TGCGCCAGCAGCCAAGACAGGGACTACGAGCAGTACTTC. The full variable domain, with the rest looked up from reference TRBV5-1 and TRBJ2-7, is KAGVTQTPRYLIKTRGQQVTLSCSPISGHRSVSWYQQTPGQGLQFLFEYFSETQRNKGNFPGRFSGRQFSNSRSEMNVSTLELGDSALYLCASSQDRDYEQYFGPGTRLTVT.

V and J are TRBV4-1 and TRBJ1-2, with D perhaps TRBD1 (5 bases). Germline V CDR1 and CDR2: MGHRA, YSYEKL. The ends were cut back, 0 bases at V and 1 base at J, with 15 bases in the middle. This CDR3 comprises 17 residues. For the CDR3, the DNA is TGCGCCAGCAGCCAAGATAGAGGGGCGCGGAGTAACTATGGCTACACCTTC. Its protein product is CASSQDRGARSNYGYTF.

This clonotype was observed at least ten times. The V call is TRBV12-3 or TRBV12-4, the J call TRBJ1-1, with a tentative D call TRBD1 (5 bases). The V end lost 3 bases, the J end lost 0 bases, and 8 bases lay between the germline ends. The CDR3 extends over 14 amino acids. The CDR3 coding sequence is TGTGCCAGCAGTTTGGGACTGATGAACACTGAAGCTTTCTTT. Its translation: CASSLGLMNTEAFF.

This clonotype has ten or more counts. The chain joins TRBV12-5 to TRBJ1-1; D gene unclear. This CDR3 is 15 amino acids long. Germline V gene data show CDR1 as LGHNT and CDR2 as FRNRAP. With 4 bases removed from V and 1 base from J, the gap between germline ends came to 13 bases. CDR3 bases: TGTGCTAGTGGTTCCTCCCGGGTTGCGAACACTGAAGCTTTCTTT. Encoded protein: CASGSSRVANTEAFF.

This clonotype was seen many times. The DNA of the CDR3 is TGCGCCAGCAGCTTCGACAGGCCCGGCTATAATTCACCCCTCCACTTT. It specifies CASSFDRPGYNSPLHF. This sequence joins TRBV5-1 and TRBJ1-6, with D possibly TRBD1 on 6 matching bases. The V and J ends lost 2 bases and 3 bases respectively, with 12 bases between them. Germline CDR1 reads SGHRS; CDR2 reads YFSETQ. The CDR3 has 16 residues.

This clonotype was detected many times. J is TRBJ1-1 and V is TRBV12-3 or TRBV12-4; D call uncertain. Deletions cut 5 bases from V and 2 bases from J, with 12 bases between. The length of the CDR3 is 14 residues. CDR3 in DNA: TGTGCCAGCAGTGATCTCGTCGATAACACTGAAGCTTTCTTT. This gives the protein CASSDLVDNTEAFF.

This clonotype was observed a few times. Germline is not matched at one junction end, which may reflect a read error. This chain's CDR3 is CASRSGGFPAKNIKYF. The CDR3 nucleotides read TGTGCCAGCAGGTCCGGGGGGTTCCCAGCCAAAAACATTAAGTACTTC. The J gene is TRBJ2-4, the V gene TRBV6-1; 7 bases match TRBD2. The CDR3 spans 16 residues. In germline, CDR1 is MNHNS, CDR2 SASEGT.